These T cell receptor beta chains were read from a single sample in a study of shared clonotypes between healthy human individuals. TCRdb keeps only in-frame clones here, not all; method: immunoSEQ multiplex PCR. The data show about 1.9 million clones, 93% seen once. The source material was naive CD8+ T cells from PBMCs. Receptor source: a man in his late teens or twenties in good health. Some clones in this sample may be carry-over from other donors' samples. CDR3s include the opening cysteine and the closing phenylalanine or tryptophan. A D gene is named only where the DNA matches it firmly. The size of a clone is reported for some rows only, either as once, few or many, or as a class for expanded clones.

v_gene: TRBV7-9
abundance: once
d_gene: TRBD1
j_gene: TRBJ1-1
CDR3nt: TGTGCCAGCAGCCAAACCAGGGGGGAGAACACTGAAGCTTTCTTT
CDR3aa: CASSQTRGENTEAFF

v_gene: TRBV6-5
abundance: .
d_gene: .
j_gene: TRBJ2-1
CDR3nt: TGTGCCAGCAGACGGACTCGTACGCAATATAATGAGCAGTTCTTC
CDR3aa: CASRRTRTQYNEQFF

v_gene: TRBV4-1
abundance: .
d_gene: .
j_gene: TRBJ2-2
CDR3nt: TGCGCCAGCAGCCAAGTTGGCGGGGTAGCCACCGGGGAGCTGTTTTTT
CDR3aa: CASSQVGGVATGELFF

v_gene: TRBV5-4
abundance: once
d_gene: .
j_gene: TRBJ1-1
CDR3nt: TGTGCCAGCAGCAACATCTCCGCCCCGGTGGCTTTCTTT
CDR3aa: CASSNISAPVAFF

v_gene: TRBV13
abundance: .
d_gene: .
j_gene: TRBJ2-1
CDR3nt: TGTGCCAGCAGCTTTCAGGGTGGGAATGAGCAGTTCTTC
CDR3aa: CASSFQGGNEQFF

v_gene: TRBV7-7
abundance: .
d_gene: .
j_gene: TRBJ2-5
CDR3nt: TGTGCCAGCAGCTTAGGGTTTTCTAGCGCACAAGAGACCCAGTACTTC
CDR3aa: CASSLGFSSAQETQYF

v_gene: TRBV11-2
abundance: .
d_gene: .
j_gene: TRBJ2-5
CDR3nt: TGTGCCAGCAGGACTAGGGTTCCGGGCAAAGAGACCCAGTACTTC
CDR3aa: CASRTRVPGKETQYF

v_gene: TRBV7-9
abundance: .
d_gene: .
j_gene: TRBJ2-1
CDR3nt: TGTGCCAGCAGCTTAGCCATGCGTGAGCGGGAGCAGTTCTTC
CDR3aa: CASSLAMREREQFF

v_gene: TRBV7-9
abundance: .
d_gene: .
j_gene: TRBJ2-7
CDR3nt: TGTGCCAGCAGCTCCCTCAGTTCCTACGAGCAGTACTTC
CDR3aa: CASSSLSSYEQYF

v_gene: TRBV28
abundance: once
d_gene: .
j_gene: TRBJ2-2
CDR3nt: TGTGCCAGCCACCCCAGGGACAACACCGGGGAGCTGTTTTTT
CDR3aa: CASHPRDNTGELFF

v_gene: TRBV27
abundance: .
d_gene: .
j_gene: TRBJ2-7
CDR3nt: TGTGCCAGCAGTCCCGGGACTGTACTCTACGAGCAGTACTTC
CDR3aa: CASSPGTVLYEQYF

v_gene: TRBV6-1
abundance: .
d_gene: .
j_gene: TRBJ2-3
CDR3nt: TGTGCCAGCAGTGGTCACATGGGGAGCGGCGATACGCAGTATTTT
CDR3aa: CASSGHMGSGDTQYF

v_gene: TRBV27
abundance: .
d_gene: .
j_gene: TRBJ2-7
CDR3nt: TGTGCCAGCAGTTTAGGGGCGGGCGGCTACGAGCAGTACTTC
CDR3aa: CASSLGAGGYEQYF

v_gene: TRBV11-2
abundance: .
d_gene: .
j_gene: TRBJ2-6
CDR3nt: TGTGCCAGCAGCTTAACCGGCGGCCCTCTGTTTGGGGCCAACGTCCTGACTTTC
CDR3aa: CASSLTGGPLFGANVLTF

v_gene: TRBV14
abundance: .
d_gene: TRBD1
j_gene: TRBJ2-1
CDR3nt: TGTGCCAGCATGGGGCCCGGGACAGGCTACAATGAGCAGTTCTTC
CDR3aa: CASMGPGTGYNEQFF

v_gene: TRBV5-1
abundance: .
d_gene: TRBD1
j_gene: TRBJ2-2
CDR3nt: TGCGCCAGCAGGTTGGACAGGATTCCGAGGGAGCTGTTTTTT
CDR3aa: CASRLDRIPRELFF

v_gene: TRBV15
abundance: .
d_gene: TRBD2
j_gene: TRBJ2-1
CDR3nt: TGTGCCACCAGCAGACCATATACTAGCGATGAGCAGTTCTTC
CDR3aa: CATSRPYTSDEQFF

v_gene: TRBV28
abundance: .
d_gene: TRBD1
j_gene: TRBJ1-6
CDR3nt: TGTGCCAGCGGGGACAGGGGACCCCGAGATTCACCCCTCCACTTT
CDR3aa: CASGDRGPRDSPLHF

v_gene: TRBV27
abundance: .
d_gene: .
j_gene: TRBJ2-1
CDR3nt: TGTGCCAGCAGCTACTTCAATGAGCAGTTCTTC
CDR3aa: CASSYFNEQFF

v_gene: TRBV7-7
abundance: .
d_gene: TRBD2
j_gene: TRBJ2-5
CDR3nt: TGTGCCAGCAGCGCGGTCCCGGGGGGGGAGACCCAGTACTTC
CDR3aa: CASSAVPGGETQYF

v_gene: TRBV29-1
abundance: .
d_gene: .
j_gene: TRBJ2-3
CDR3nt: TGCAGCGTCTATAGCGGAGCTAGCACAGATACGCAGTATTTT
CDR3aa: CSVYSGASTDTQYF

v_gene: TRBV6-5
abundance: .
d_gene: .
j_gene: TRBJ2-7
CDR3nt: TGTGCCAGCAGTTTGGCAGGGGTGGGGTACGAGCAGTACTTC
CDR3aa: CASSLAGVGYEQYF

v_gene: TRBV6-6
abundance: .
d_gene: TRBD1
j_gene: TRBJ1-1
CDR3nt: TGTGCCAGCAGCGCAGGGGGGTGGACTGAAGCTTTCTTT
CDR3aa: CASSAGGWTEAFF

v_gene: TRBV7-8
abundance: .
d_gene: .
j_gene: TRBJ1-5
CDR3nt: TGTGCCAGCAGCCCCGGGACTCCCCATGGGAATCAGCCCCAGCATTTT
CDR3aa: CASSPGTPHGNQPQHF

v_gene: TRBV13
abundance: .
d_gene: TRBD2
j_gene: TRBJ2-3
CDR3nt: TGTGCCAGCAGCTTAACCTCCTTGAGCGGGGGAGATACGCAGTATTTT
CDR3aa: CASSLTSLSGGDTQYF

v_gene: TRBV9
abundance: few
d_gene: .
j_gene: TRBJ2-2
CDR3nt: TGTGCCAGCAGCGTTAGACAGGCGGCCACCGGGGAGCTGTTTTTT
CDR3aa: CASSVRQAATGELFF

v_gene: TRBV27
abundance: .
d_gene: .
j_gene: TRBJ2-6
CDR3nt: TGTGCCAGCAGTTTAGGTCCAGGCTCTGGGGCCAACGTCCTGACTTTC
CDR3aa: CASSLGPGSGANVLTF

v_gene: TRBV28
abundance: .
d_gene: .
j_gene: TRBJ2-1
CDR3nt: TGTGCCAGCGCCACGGCAGGGCCGCCCTCCTACAATGAGCAGTTCTTC
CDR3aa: CASATAGPPSYNEQFF

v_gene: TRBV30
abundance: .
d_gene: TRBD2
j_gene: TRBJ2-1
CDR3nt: TGTGCCTGCGGGAGGACCTACAATGAGCAGTTCTTC
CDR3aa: CACGRTYNEQFF

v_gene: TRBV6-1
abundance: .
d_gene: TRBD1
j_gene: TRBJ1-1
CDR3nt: TGTGCCAGCAGACCGGGACAGGGAGCTGAAGCTTTCTTT
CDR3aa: CASRPGQGAEAFF

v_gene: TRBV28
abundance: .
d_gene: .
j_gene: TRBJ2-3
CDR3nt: TGTGCCTCAGACGGGACGGGGAACACAGATACGCAGTATTTT
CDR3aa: CASDGTGNTDTQYF

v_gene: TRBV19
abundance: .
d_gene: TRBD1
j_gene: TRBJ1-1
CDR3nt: TGTGCCAGTAGTATCAGGGGGTCGGTTACTGAAGCTTTCTTT
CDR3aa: CASSIRGSVTEAFF

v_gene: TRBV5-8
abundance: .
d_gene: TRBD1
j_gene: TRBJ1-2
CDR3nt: TGTGCCAGCAGCCTTCTGTTTGGACAGGGGGTTAACTATGGCTACACCTTC
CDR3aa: CASSLLFGQGVNYGYTF

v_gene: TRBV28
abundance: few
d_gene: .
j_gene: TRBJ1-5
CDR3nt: TGTGCCAGCACCCCCGTCGGGGTCCCGCGTTCGGCCCAGCATTTT
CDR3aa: CASTPVGVPRSAQHF

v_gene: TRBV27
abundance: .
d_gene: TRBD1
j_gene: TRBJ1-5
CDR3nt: TGTGCCAGCAGAAACCTAGGGACAGGCTCCTATAGCAATCAGCCCCAGCATTTT
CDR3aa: CASRNLGTGSYSNQPQHF